This T cell receptor (beta chain) was sequenced for a study of control samples from healthy donors and cancer patients (dated by TCRdb to the early 2020s). The library was generated by the immunoSEQ multiplex PCR assay. TCRdb obtained this table from immuneACCESS and retained in-frame rearrangements with V and J assigned. These tables miss some clones; where compared with another copy, unresolved V genes account for less than half of the shortfall, and the remainder is unexplained. This sample comprises 45,000 to 60,000 clones, approximately 94% of them detected only once. Jointly, the top ten make up 0.65% to 0.95% of the sample. Comments on this clone: Its antigen is currently not known. No qualities accompany the bases; no much larger clone lies one base away.

The CDR3 runs 13 residues from the cysteine to the phenylalanine. Just CDR3 DNA is preserved here, 39 bases in frame from base 1. V is clipped by 3 bases and J by 4 bases, and the sequence between their germline boundaries is 9 bases long. Sequences MNHEY (CDR1) and SVGEGT (CDR2) are obtained from the germline V gene. The receptor chain draws on TRBV6-2 or TRBV6-3 and TRBJ1-1, with the D gene call left open. Material for sequencing was PBMCs. This receptor was identified in a man aged 30 to 45 with colorectal cancer. In nucleotides, the sequence is TGTGCCAGCAGTTATATCAGCACCACTGAAGCTTTCTTT. Its protein product is CASSYISTTEAFF.